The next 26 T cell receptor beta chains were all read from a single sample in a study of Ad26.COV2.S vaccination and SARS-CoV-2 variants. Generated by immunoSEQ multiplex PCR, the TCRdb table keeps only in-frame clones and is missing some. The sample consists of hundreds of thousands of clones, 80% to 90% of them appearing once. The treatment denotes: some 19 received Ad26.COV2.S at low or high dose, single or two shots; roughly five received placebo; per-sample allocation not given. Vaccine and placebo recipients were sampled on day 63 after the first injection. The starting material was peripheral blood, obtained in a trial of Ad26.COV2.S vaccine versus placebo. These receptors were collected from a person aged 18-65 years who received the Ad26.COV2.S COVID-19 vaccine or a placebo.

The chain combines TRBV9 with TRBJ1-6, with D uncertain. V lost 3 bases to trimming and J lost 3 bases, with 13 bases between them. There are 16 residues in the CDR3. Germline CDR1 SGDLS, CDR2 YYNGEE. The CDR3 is CASSAKGMGYNSPLHF. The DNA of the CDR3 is TGTGCCAGCAGCGCGAAGGGTATGGGCTATAATTCACCCCTCCACTTT.

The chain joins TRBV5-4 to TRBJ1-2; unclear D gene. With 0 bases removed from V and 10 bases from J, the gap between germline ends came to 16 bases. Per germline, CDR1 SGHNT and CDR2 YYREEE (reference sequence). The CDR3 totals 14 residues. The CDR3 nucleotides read TGTGCCAGCAGCTTGGATGTCGACGCCGATGTCTACACCTTC. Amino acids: CASSLDVDADVYTF.

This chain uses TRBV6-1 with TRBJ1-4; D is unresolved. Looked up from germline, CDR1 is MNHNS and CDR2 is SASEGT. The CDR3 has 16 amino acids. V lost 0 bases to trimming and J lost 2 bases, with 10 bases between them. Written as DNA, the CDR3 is TGTGCCAGCAGTGAAGCGAGGGTTTCCACTAATGAAAAACTGTTTTTT. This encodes CASSEARVSTNEKLFF.

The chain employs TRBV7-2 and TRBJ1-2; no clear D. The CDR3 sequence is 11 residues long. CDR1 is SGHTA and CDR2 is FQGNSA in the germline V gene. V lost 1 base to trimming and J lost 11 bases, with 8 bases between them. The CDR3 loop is CASSLEFGYTF. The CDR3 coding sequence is TGTGCCAGCAGCTTAGAGTTCGGTTACACCTTC.

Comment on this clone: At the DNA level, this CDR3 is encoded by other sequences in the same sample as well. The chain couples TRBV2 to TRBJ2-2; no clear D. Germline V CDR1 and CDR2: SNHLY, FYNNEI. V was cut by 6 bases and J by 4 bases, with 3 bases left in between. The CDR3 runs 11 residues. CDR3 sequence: CASRVTGELFF. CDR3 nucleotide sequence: TGTGCCAGCAGGGTCACCGGGGAGCTGTTTTTT.

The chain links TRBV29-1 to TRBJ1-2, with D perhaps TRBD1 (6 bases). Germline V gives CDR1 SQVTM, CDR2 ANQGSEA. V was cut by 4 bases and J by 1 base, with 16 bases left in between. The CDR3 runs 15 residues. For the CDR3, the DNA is TGCAGCGTTGGGGGCTTGGGCAGGGGTAACTATGGCTACACCTTC. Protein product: CSVGGLGRGNYGYTF.

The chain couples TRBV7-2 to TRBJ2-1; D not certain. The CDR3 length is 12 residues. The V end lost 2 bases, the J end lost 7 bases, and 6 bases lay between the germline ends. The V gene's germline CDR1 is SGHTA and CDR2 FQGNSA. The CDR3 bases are TGTGCCAGCAGCTTATCGTTTAATGAGCAGTTCTTC. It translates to CASSLSFNEQFF.

The CDR3 loop reads CASSLPTGTLAFF. The CDR3 DNA reads TGTGCCAGCAGCCTTCCTACCGGGACTCTAGCTTTCTTT. The genes are TRBV3-1 (or the pseudogene TRBV3-2) and TRBJ1-1; a weak D match, TRBD1 (5 bases). Germline CDR1 and CDR2: LGHDT and YNNKEL (reference sequence). This CDR3 region has 13 residues. V dropped 4 bases and J dropped 10 bases, with 16 bases sitting between them.

The CDR3 sequence: CASSPSLAGKETQYF. The CDR3 DNA follows: TGTGCCAGCTCACCGTCTCTAGCGGGAAAAGAGACCCAGTACTTC. The chain uses TRBV18 and TRBJ2-5, with TRBD2 matching over 9 bases. Looked up from germline, CDR1 is KGHSH and CDR2 is LQKENI. Unmatched junction bases numbered 5, after V lost 3 bases and J lost 3 bases. The CDR3 totals 15 residues.

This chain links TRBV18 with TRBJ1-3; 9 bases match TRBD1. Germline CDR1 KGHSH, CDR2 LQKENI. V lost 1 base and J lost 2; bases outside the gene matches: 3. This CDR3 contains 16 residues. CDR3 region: CASSPLTGGPGNTIYF. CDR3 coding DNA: TGTGCCAGCTCACCACTAACAGGGGGCCCTGGAAACACCATATATTTT.

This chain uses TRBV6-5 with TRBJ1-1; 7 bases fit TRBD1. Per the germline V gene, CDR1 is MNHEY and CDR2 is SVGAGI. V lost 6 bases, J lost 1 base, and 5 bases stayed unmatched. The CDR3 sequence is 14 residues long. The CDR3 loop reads CASSRQGWNTEAFF. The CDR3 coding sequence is TGTGCCAGCAGCCGACAGGGCTGGAACACTGAAGCTTTCTTT.

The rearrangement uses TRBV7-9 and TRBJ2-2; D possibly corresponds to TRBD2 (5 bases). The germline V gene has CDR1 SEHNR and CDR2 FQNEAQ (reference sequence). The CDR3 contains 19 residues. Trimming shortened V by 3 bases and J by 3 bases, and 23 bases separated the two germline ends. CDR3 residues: CASSFPLLGEQADTGELFF. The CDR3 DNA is TGTGCCAGCAGCTTCCCCCTTCTTGGAGAGCAAGCGGACACCGGGGAGCTGTTTTTT.

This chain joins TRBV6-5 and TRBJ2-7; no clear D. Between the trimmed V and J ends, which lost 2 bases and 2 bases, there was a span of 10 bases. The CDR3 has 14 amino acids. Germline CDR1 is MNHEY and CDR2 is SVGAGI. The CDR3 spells CASSYGDGPYEQYF. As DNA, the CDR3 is TGTGCCAGCAGTTACGGCGACGGTCCCTACGAGCAGTACTTC.

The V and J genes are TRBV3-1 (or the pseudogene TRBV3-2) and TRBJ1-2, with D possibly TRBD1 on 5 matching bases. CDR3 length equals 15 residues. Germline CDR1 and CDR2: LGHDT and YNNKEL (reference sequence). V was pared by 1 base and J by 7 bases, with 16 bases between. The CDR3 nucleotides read TGTGCCAGCAGCCAAGGGCGGGACCCCCCCTTTGGCTACACCTTC. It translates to CASSQGRDPPFGYTF.

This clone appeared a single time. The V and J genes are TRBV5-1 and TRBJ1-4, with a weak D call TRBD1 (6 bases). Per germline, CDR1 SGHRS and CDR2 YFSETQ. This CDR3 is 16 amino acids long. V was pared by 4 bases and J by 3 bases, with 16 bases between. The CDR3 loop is CASSNDPQGANEKLFF. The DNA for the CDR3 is TGCGCCAGCAGCAATGACCCACAGGGAGCTAATGAAAAACTGTTTTTT.

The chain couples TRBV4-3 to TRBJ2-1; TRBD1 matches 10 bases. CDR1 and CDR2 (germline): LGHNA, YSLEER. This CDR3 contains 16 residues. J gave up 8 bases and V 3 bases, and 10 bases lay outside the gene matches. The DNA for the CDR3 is TGCGCCAGCAGCCAGCAAAGGGACAGGGGAATTGATGAGCAGTTCTTC. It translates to CASSQQRDRGIDEQFF.

The chain's CDR3 is CASTPGGHGNTIYF. CDR3 sequence (DNA): TGTGCCAGTACCCCCGGGGGTCATGGAAACACCATATATTTT. The chain joins TRBV19 to TRBJ1-3, with a weak D call TRBD1 (5 bases). Germline lookup yields CDR1 LNHDA and CDR2 SQIVND (reference sequence). Trimming took off 7 bases at V and 3 bases at J, with 13 bases between the two ends. The CDR3 contains 14 residues.

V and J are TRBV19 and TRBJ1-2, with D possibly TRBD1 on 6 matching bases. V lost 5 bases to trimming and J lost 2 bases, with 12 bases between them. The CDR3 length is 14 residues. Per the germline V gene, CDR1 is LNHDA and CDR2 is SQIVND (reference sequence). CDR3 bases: TGTGCCAGTAGTTGGAGGGGGGGAAACTATGGCTACACCTTC. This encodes CASSWRGGNYGYTF. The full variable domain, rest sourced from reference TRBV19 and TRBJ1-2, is DGGITQSPKYLFRKEGQNVTLSCEQNLNHDAMYWYRQDPGQGLRLIYYSQIVNDFQKGDIAEGYSVSREKKESFPLTVTSAQKNPTAFYLCASSWRGGNYGYTFGSGTRLTVV.

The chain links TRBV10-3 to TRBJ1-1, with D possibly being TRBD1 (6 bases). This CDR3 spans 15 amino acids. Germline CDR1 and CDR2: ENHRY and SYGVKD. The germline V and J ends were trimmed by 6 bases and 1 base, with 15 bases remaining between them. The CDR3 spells CAIRVIEGGNTEAFF. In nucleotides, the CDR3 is TGTGCCATCAGGGTAATCGAGGGGGGGAACACTGAAGCTTTCTTT.

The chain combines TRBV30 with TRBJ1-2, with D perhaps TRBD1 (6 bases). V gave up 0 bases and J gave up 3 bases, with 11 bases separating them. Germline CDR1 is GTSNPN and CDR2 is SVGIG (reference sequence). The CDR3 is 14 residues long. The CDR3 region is CAWSVPRQDYGYTF. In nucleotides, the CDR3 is TGTGCCTGGAGTGTACCTCGACAGGACTATGGCTACACCTTC.

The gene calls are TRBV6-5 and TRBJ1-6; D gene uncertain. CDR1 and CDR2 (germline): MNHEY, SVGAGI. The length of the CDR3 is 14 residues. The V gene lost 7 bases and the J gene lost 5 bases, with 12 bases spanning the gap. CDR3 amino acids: CASTGGRNNSPLHF. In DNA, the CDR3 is TGTGCCAGCACCGGCGGACGGAATAATTCACCCCTCCACTTT.

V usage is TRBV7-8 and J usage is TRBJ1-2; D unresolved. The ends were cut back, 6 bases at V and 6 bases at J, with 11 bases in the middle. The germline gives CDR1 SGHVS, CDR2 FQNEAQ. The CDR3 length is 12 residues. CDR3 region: CASSREGHGYTF. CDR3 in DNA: TGTGCCAGCAGTCGCGAAGGGCATGGCTACACCTTC.

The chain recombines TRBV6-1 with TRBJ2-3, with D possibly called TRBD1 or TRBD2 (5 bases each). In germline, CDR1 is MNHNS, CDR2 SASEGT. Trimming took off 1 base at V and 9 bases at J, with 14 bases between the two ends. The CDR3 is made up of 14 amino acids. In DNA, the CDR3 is TGTGCCAGCAGTGAAGAAGGATGGGGGTACACGCAGTATTTT. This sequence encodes CASSEEGWGYTQYF.

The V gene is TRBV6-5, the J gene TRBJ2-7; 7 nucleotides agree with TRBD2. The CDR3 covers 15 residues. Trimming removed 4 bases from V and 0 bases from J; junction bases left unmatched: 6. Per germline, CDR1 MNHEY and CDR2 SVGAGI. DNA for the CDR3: TGTGCCAGCAGTTGGCCTAGCGGTAGCTCCTACGAGCAGTACTTC. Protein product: CASSWPSGSSYEQYF.

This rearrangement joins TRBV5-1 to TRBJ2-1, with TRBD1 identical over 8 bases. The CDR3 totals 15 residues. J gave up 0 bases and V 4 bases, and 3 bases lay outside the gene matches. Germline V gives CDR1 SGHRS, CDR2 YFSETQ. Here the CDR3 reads CASSLGQASYNEQFF. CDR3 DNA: TGCGCCAGCAGCCTGGGACAGGCCTCCTACAATGAGCAGTTCTTC. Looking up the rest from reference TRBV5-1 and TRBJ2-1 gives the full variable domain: KAGVTQTPRYLIKTRGQQVTLSCSPISGHRSVSWYQQTPGQGLQFLFEYFSETQRNKGNFPGRFSGRQFSNSRSEMNVSTLELGDSALYLCASSLGQASYNEQFFGPGTRLTVL.

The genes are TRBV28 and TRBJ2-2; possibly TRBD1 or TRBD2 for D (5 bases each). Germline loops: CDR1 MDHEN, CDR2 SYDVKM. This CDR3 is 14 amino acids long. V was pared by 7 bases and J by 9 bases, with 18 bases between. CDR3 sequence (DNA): TGTGCCAGCACCTCAATGGGGGAACTGTGGGAGCTGTTTTTT. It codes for CASTSMGELWELFF.